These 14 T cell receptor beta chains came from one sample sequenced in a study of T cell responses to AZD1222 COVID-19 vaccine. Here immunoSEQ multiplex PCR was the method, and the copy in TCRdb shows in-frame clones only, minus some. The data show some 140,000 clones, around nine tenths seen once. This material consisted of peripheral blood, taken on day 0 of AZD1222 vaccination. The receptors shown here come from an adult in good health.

The CDR3 loop reads CSVDIVTGIGDTEAFF. The DNA of the CDR3 is TGCAGCGTTGATATTGTCACAGGGATAGGTGACACTGAAGCTTTCTTT. The chain recombines TRBV29-1 with TRBJ1-1; weak D call: TRBD1 (6 bases). The CDR3 runs to 16 residues. CDR1 and CDR2 from the germline V gene are SQVTM and ANQGSEA. V shed 3 bases and J shed 3 bases, with 20 bases lying between them. Drawing the rest from reference TRBV29-1 and TRBJ1-1, the complete variable domain is SAVISQKPSRDICQRGTSLTIQCQVDSQVTMMFWYRQQPGQSLTLIATANQGSEATYESGFVIDKFPISRPNLTFSTLTVSNMSPEDSSIYLCSVDIVTGIGDTEAFFGQGTRLTVV.

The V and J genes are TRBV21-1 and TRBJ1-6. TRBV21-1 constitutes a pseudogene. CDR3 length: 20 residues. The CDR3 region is CASSKRGNPFLLLGNSPLHF. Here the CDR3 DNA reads TGTGCCAGCAGCAAAAGAGGGAACCCTTTCTTGTTGTTGGGTAATTCACCCCTCCACTTT.

The CDR3 sequence is CASSPVLADSYEQYF. CDR3 bases: TGTGCCAGCAGCCCCGTACTAGCGGATTCCTACGAGCAGTACTTC. The chain joins TRBV11-3 to TRBJ2-7; TRBD2 matches at 8 bases. Germline V gene lookup returns CDR1 SGHNT and CDR2 YENEEA. V dropped 5 bases and J dropped 1; count of bases not matched to a gene: 7. CDR3 length: 15 amino acids.

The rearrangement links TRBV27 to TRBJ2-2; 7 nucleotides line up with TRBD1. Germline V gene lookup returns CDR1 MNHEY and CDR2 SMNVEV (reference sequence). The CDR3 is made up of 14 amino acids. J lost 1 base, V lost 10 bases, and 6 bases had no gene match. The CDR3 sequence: CATQGVWNTGELFF. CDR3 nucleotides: TGTGCCACCCAGGGGGTTTGGAACACCGGGGAGCTGTTTTTT.

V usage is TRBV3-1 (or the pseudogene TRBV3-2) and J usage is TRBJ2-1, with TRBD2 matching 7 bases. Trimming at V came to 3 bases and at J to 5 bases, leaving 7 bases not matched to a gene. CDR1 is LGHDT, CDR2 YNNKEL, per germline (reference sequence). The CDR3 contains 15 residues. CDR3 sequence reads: CASSQRGGSHNEQFF. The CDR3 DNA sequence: TGTGCCAGCAGCCAGCGGGGCGGGAGCCACAATGAGCAGTTCTTC.

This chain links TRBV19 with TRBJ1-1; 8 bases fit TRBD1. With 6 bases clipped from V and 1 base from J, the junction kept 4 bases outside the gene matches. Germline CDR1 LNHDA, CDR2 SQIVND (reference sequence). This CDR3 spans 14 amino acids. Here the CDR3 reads CASRNRGKNTEAFF. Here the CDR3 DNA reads TGTGCCAGTAGGAACAGGGGGAAGAACACTGAAGCTTTCTTT.

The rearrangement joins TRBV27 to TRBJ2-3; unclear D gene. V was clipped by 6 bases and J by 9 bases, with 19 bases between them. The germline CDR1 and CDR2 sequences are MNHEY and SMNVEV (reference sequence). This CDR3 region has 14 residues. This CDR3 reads CASSPSESGRTQYF. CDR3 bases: TGTGCCAGCAGCCCGTCAGAGTCCGGGCGGACGCAGTATTTT.

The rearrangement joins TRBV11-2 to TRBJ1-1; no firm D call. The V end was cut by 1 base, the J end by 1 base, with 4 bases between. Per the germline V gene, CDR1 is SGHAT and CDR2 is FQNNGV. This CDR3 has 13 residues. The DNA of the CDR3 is TGTGCCAGCAGCTTAGCAGAGAACACTGAAGCTTTCTTT. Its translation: CASSLAENTEAFF.

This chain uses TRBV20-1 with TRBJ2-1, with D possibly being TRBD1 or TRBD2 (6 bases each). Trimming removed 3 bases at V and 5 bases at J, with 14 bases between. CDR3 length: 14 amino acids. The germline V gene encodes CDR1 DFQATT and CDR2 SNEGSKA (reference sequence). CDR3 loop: CSASWGALDNEQFF. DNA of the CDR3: TGCAGTGCTAGTTGGGGGGCGCTGGACAATGAGCAGTTCTTC.

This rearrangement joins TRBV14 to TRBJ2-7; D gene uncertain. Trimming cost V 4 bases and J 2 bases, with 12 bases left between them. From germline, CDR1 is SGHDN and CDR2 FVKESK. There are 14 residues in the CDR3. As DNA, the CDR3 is TGTGCCAGCAGCCCCGGCGGACGGGCCTACGAGCAGTACTTC. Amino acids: CASSPGGRAYEQYF.

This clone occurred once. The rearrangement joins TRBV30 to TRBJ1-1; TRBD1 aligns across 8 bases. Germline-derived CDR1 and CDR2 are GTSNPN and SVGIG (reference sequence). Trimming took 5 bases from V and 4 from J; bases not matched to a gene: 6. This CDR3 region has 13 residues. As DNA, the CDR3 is TGTGCCTGGGTCGGACAGGGTGGCACTGAAGCTTTCTTT. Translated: CAWVGQGGTEAFF.

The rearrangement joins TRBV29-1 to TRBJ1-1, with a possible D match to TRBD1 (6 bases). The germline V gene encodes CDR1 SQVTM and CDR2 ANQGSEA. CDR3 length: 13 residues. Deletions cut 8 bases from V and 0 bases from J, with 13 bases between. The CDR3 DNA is TGCAGCACGAACAGGGCCATGAACACTGAAGCTTTCTTT. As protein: CSTNRAMNTEAFF.

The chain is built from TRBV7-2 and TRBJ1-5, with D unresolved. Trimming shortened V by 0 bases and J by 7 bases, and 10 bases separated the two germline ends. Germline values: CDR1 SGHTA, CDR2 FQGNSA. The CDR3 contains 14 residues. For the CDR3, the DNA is TGTGCCAGCAGCTTAGCGCCCGAGGACCAGCCCCAGCATTTT. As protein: CASSLAPEDQPQHF. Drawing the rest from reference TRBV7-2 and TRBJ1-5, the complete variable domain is GAGVSQSPSNKVTEKGKDVELRCDPISGHTALYWYRQSLGQGLEFLIYFQGNSAPDKSGLPSDRFSAERTGGSVSTLTIQRTQQEDSAVYLCASSLAPEDQPQHFGDGTRLSIL.

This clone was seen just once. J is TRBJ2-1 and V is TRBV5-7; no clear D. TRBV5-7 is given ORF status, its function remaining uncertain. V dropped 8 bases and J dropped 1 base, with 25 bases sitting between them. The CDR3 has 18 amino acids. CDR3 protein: CASLMAPEAELSYNEQFF. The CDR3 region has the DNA TGTGCCAGTCTTATGGCTCCCGAGGCGGAATTGTCCTACAATGAGCAGTTCTTC.